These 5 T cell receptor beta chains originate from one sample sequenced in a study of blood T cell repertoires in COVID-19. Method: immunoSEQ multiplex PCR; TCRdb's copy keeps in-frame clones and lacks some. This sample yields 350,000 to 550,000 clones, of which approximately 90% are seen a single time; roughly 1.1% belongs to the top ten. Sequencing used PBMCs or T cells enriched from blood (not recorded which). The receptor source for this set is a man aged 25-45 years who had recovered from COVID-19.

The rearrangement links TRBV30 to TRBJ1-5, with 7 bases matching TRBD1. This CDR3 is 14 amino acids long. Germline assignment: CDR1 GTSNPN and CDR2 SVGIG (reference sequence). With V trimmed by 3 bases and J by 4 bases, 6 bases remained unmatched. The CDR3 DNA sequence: TGTGCCTGGAGCCCAGGGACAGCTAATCAGCCCCAGCATTTT. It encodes CAWSPGTANQPQHF.

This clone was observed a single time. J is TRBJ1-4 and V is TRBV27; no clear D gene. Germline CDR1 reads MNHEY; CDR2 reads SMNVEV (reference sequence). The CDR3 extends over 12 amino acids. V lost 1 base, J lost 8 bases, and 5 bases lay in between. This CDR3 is CASSLLGEKLFF. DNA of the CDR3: TGTGCCAGCAGTTTATTGGGCGAAAAACTGTTTTTT.

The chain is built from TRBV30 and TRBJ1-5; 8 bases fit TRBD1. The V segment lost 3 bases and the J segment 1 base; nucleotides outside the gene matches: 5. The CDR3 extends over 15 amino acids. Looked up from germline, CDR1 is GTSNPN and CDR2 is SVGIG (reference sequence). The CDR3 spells CAWSQGASSNQPQHF. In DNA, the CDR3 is TGTGCCTGGAGCCAGGGGGCAAGCAGCAATCAGCCCCAGCATTTT.

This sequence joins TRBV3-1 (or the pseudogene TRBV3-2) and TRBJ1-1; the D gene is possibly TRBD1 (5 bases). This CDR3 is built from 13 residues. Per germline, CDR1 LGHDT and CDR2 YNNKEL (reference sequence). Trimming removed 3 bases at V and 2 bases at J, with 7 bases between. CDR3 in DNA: TGTGCCAGCAGCCACCAGGGTAACACTGAAGCTTTCTTT. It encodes CASSHQGNTEAFF.

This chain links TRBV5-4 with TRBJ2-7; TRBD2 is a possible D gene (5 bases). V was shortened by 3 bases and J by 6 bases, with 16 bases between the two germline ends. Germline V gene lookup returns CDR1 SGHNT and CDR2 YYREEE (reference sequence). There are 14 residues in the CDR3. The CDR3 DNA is TGTGCCAGCAGCTCCCCAGGAGGAATCATCGAGCAGTACTTC. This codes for CASSSPGGIIEQYF.